This T cell receptor beta chain was recorded in a study of molecular identifiers for immune sequencing clone quantification. Broader study findings: Spiked Jurkat TCR RNA equivalent to one cell was reportedly detectable in about a million naive cells. Clones above 20 RNA copies contained over 99% of effector molecules and under 1% of naive molecules.

Generation of bulk TCR libraries relied on previously described methods and listed TCR primers. TCRdb recomputed calls from the PCR reads with MiXCR, one row per CDR3 protein. The profile shows around 470,000 distinct CDR3 sequences, roughly 24% of them singletons. CDR3 length equals 12 residues. Germline V gene sequence: CDR1 SEHNR, CDR2 FQNEAQ (reference sequence). Trimming shortened V by 5 bases and J by 7 bases, and 11 bases separated the two germline ends. This clonotype has a handful of counts. Its antigen remains unknown. This receptor was taken from a human donor in good health. Some libraries in this study had Jurkat cell RNA spiked in. The sample was naive CD8+ T cells from blood, with Jurkat cell RNA spiked in. Subset meaning: FACS-sorted CD8+CD4-CCR7+CD45RA+ naive T cells. This chain uses TRBV7-9 with TRBJ1-1; D perhaps matches TRBD1 (5 bases). The CDR3 loop reads CASSLDSYEAFF. CDR3 bases: TGTGCCAGCAGCCTCGACAGCTATGAAGCTTTCTTT.